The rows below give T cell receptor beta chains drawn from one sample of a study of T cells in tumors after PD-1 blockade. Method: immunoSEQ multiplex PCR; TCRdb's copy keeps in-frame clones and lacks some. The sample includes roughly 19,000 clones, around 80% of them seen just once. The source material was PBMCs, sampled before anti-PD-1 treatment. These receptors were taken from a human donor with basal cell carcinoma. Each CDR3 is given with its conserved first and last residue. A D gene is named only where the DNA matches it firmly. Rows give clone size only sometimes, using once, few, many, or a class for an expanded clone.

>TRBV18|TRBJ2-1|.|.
TGTGCCAGCTCACCGGGGGCCTACAATGAGCAGTTCTTC
CASSPGAYNEQFF
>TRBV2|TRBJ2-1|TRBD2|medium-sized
TGTGCCAGCAGTGATGGGGGGGCGCGGGAGGGGAGCTCCTACAATGAGCAGTTCTTC
CASSDGGAREGSSYNEQFF
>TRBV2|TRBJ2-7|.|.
TGTGCCAGCAGTGAAGCAAGGCTAGTTTTTAATTCTCAGTACTTC
CASSEARLVFNSQYF
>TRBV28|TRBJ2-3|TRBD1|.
TGTGCCAGCTCAACAGGGGGCGCCGCCACAGATACGCAGTATTTT
CASSTGGAATDTQYF
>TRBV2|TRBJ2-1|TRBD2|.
TGTGCCACCTGTTATGGGTGGGGGGGGGTGGGGAGCTCCTACAATGAGCAGTTCTTC
CATCYGWGGVGSSYNEQFF
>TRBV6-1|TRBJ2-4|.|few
TGTGCCAGCAGTGAAGCGCTGGCGACAGCTATAGCCAAAAACATTCAGTACTTC
CASSEALATAIAKNIQYF
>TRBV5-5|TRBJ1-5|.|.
TGTGCCAGCAGCTTGGTGGGGGACCCGGTGGAGCCCCAGCATTTT
CASSLVGDPVEPQHF
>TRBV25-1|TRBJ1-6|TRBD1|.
TGTGCCAGCAGTGGGCAGGGGGGGAGTTCACCCCTCCACTTT
CASSGQGGSSPLHF
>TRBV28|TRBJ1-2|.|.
TGTGCCAGCGACGGCCACTATGGCTACACCTTC
CASDGHYGYTF
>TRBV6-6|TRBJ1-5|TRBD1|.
TGTGCCAGCAGTCTCGACAGGGGTCGCAATCAGCCCCAGCATTTT
CASSLDRGRNQPQHF
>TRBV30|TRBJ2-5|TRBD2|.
TGTGCCTGGAGTGTACTCGGGAGGGCCGGTGAGACCCAGTACTTC
CAWSVLGRAGETQYF
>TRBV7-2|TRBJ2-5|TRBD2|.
TGTGCCAGCAGCTTGGGGGGGGTTCAAGAGACCCAGTACTTC
CASSLGGVQETQYF
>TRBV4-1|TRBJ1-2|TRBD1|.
TGCGCCAGCAGCCAGGGAGGGACAGCGGCCAACTACACCTTC
CASSQGGTAANYTF
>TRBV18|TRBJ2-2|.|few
TGTGCCAGCCACCTGACGGGCTCGAACACCGGGGAGCTGTTTTTT
CASHLTGSNTGELFF
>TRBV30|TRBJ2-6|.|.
TGTGCTTCAGGATCCGACCTCTCTGGGGCCAACGTCCTGACTTTC
CASGSDLSGANVLTF
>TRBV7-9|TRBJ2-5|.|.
TGTGCCAGCAGCTTACTGCAGGGGACCCAGTACTTC
CASSLLQGTQYF
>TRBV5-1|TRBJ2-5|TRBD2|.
TGCGCCAGCAGCTTGGGACTAGCGGGACGAGAGACCCAGTACTTC
CASSLGLAGRETQYF
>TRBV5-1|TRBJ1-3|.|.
TGCGCCAGCAGCTTGGGGTGGGGGAGCTCTGGAAACACCATATATTTT
CASSLGWGSSGNTIYF
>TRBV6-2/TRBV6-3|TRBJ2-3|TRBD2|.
TGTGCCAGCAGTTACTCGGGACTAGGTAGCATAAGTCATACGCAGTATTTT
CASSYSGLGSISHTQYF
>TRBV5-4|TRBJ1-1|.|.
TGTGCCAGCAGCCCCGAGTACAGGGTTAACACTGAAGCTTTCTTT
CASSPEYRVNTEAFF
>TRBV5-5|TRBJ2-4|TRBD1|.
TGTGCCAGCAACGACATATACAGGGGGCAGGAAAACATTCAGTACTTC
CASNDIYRGQENIQYF
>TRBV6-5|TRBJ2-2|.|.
TGTGCCAGCAGATATCTTAACACCGGGGAGCTGTTTTTT
CASRYLNTGELFF
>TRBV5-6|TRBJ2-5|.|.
TGTGCCAGCAGCTTGGGGGGCCTCCAAGAGACCCAGTACTTC
CASSLGGLQETQYF
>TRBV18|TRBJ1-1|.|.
TGTGCCAGCTCACCATTGGCAGGGACGAACACTGAAGCTTTCTTT
CASSPLAGTNTEAFF
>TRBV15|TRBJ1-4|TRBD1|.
TGTGCCACCAGCAAAGACAGGGGAGAAACAACTAATGAAAAACTGTTTTTT
CATSKDRGETTNEKLFF
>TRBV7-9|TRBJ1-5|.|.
TGTGCCAGCAGCCCTGGCGGGGAGCCCCAGCATTTT
CASSPGGEPQHF
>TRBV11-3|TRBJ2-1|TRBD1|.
TGTGCCAGCAGACCGACAGGGGCCAACAATGAGCAGTTCTTC
CASRPTGANNEQFF
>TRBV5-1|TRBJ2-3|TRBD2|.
TGCGCCAGCAGCTTGGTGGTAGCGGGAGGCCCTAGCACAGATACGCAGTATTTT
CASSLVVAGGPSTDTQYF
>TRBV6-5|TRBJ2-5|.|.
TGTGCCAGCAGGCGGACTTACCATGGCCAAGAGACCCAGTACTTC
CASRRTYHGQETQYF
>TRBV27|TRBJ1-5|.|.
TGTGCCAGCAGTCCGTTCAAGCATAGCAATCAGCCCCAGCATTTT
CASSPFKHSNQPQHF
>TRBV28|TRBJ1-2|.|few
TGTGCCAGCAGTTTAGACCCGGACTATGGCTACACCTTC
CASSLDPDYGYTF
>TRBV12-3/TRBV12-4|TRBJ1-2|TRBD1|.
TGTGCCAGCAGGGGGACAGGCCTCTATGGCTACACCTTC
CASRGTGLYGYTF
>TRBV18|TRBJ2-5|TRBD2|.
TGTGCCAGCTCACTCGGGACTAGCGGTTATCAAGAGACCCAGTACTTC
CASSLGTSGYQETQYF
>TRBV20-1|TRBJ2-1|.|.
TGCAGTGCTGGAGACGGATGGGAGTTCTTC
CSAGDGWEFF
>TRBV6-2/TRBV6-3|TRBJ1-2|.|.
TGTGCCAGCAGCCGAGACGGAGGTTTCTATGGCTACACCTTC
CASSRDGGFYGYTF
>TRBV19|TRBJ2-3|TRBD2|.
TGTGCCAGTAAGGGAGGGGCGGGGGGACACCCCAGCACAGATACGCAGTATTTT
CASKGGAGGHPSTDTQYF
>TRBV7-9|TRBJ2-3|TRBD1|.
TGTGCCAGCAGCTTAGGTGACAGGGATACAGATACGCAGTATTTT
CASSLGDRDTDTQYF
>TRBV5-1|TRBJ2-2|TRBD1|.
TGCGCCAGCAGCCCACAAGGGACAGGGTTCACCGGGGAGCTGTTTTTT
CASSPQGTGFTGELFF
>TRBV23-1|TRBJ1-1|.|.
TGCGCCAGCAGTCAATCAACAGGGATGACTGAAGCTTTCTTT
CASSQSTGMTEAFF
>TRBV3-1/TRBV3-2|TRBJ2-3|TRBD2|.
TGTGCCAGCAGCCAAGCGTCACTAGCGGGAGGGCGCACAGATACGCAGTATTTT
CASSQASLAGGRTDTQYF
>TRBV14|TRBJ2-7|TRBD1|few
TGTGCCAGCAGCCAAGCCCCACAGGGGCCCTACGAGCAGTACTTC
CASSQAPQGPYEQYF
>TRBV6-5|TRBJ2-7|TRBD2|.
TGTGCCAGCAGTACTAGCGGGAGCACCTACGAGCAGTACTTC
CASSTSGSTYEQYF
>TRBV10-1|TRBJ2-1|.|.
TGCGCCAGCAGTGGGTCTGGAAGGCGCTACAATGAGCAGTTCTTC
CASSGSGRRYNEQFF
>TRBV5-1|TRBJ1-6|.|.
TGCGCCAGCAGCTCCCGCCCGGGGGAAGGGGATTCACCCCTCCACTTT
CASSSRPGEGDSPLHF
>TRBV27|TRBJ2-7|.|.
TGTGCCAGCAGTTTGGCTCAGTCCTACGAGCAGTACTTC
CASSLAQSYEQYF
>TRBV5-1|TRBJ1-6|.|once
TGCGCCAGCAGCTTGGGACAGCTTTATAATTCACCCCTCCACTTT
CASSLGQLYNSPLHF
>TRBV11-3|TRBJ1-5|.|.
TGTGCCAGCAGCTTAGGGGGTAGCAATCAGCCCCAGCATTTT
CASSLGGSNQPQHF